These 25 T cell receptor beta chains were all obtained from the same sample, sequenced in a study of beta chain features in type 1 diabetes. Points from the study as a whole: All four CD4+ subsets of Type 1 diabetes patients contained TCRB CDR3s that were moderately but significantly shorter.

The isolated RNA, all of it, was reverse transcribed, so expressed TCRB transcripts were what got sequenced. Profiled with immunoSEQ multiplex PCR; TCRdb holds only in-frame clones, not every one. The table has about 250,000 clones, around 9.9% seen once. These receptors' targets are unknown. What was sequenced was naive CD4+ T cells from blood. The source is a man aged 25-45 years with type 1 diabetes.

This sequence joins TRBV30 and TRBJ2-5, with 7 bases fitting TRBD1. CDR3 length: 17 residues. The junction had 17 bases not matched to a gene; V was cut back by 5 bases and J by 2 bases. Germline V lookup: CDR1 GTSNPN, CDR2 SVGIG (reference sequence). The CDR3 DNA follows: TGTGCCTGGGGAACCCTTGGACAGGAATCCTTTCAAGAGACCCAGTACTTC. As protein: CAWGTLGQESFQETQYF.

V and J are TRBV5-6 and TRBJ2-5; TRBD2 is a possible D gene (6 bases). In germline, CDR1 is SGHDT, CDR2 YYEEEE. The CDR3 runs 13 residues. Trimming removed 6 bases from V and 3 bases from J, with 12 bases in between. CDR3 amino acids: CASTQRGEETQYF. In DNA, the CDR3 is TGTGCCAGCACCCAGCGCGGGGAAGAGACCCAGTACTTC.

The chain links TRBV6-5 to TRBJ1-1; D gene uncertain. The CDR3 extends over 15 amino acids. The germline CDR1 and CDR2 sequences are MNHEY and SVGAGI. V dropped 4 bases and J dropped 1 base, with 13 bases sitting between them. CDR3 coding DNA: TGTGCCAGCAGTTTGTTCCCGGGGAGGAACACTGAAGCTTTCTTT. This translates into CASSLFPGRNTEAFF.

This clone occurred a few times. V gene TRBV5-1 combines with J gene TRBJ2-2; the match to TRBD2 covers 8 bases. The CDR3 totals 15 residues. With 5 bases clipped from V and 0 bases from J, the junction kept 3 bases outside the gene matches. The germline CDR1 and CDR2 sequences are SGHRS and YFSETQ. The DNA for the CDR3 is TGCGCCAGCAGACTTAGCGGGACGAACACCGGGGAGCTGTTTTTT. It codes for CASRLSGTNTGELFF.

This clone showed up just a few times. The CDR3 loop is CASSYGGSSYNSPLHF. DNA for the CDR3: TGTGCCAGCAGTTACGGGGGGAGCTCCTATAATTCACCCCTCCACTTT. V usage is TRBV6-6 and J usage is TRBJ1-6; D is possibly TRBD1 (5 bases). Trimming left V 2 bases short and J 0 bases short, with 8 bases between. The CDR3 length is 16 residues. Germline loops: CDR1 MNHNY, CDR2 SVGAGI (reference sequence).

The rearrangement uses TRBV6-6 and TRBJ2-7; TRBD1 aligns across 8 bases. The junction had 6 bases not matched to a gene; V was cut back by 5 bases and J by 0 bases. Germline assignment: CDR1 MNHNY and CDR2 SVGAGI (reference sequence). This CDR3 has 15 residues. CDR3 nucleotides: TGTGCCAGCAGTCCCCCGGGACAGGTCTCCTACGAGCAGTACTTC. Residues: CASSPPGQVSYEQYF.

This chain links TRBV19 with TRBJ2-3; D might be TRBD2 (6 bases). The CDR3 is 14 amino acids. The V and J ends lost 6 bases and 1 base respectively, with 11 bases between them. Germline V lookup: CDR1 LNHDA, CDR2 SQIVND (reference sequence). The CDR3 reads CASRMEGRTDTQYF. CDR3 coding DNA: TGTGCCAGTAGGATGGAGGGGCGCACAGATACGCAGTATTTT.

The chain is built from TRBV7-2 and TRBJ2-7, with TRBD2 identical over 9 bases. CDR3 length equals 12 residues. From germline, CDR1 is SGHTA and CDR2 FQGNSA. The J segment lost 6 bases and the V segment lost 7 bases, leaving 4 bases of the junction unmatched. The CDR3 reads CASTPSGVEQYF. The CDR3 bases are TGTGCCAGCACCCCTAGCGGGGTCGAGCAGTACTTC.

This clone was seen a handful of times. The chain couples TRBV30 to TRBJ2-5; TRBD2 agrees at 11 bases. V dropped 3 bases and J dropped 4; count of bases not matched to a gene: 4. The CDR3 runs to 14 residues. CDR1 is GTSNPN, CDR2 SVGIG, per germline (reference sequence). The CDR3 protein is CAWRIAGGGETQYF. The CDR3 bases are TGTGCCTGGAGAATAGCGGGGGGGGGAGAGACCCAGTACTTC.

The J gene is TRBJ1-1, the V gene TRBV7-9, with D hard to call. Germline values: CDR1 SEHNR, CDR2 FQNEAQ (reference sequence). Trimming took off 0 bases at V and 6 bases at J, with 5 bases between the two ends. This CDR3 contains 12 residues. CDR3 residues: CASSLATAEAFF. DNA for the CDR3: TGTGCCAGCAGCTTAGCTACGGCTGAAGCTTTCTTT.

This clone has only a few counts. The chain recombines TRBV5-1 with TRBJ1-1, with D maybe TRBD1 (5 bases). CDR3 length equals 15 residues. From germline, CDR1 is SGHRS and CDR2 YFSETQ. The V and J ends lost 2 bases and 2 bases respectively, with 13 bases between them. CDR3 loop: CASSLNRDSNTEAFF. DNA of the CDR3: TGCGCCAGCAGCTTAAACCGGGACTCAAACACTGAAGCTTTCTTT.

This sequence joins TRBV5-1 and TRBJ2-7, with 7 bases aligning to TRBD2. Unmatched junction bases numbered 13, after V lost 3 bases and J lost 1 base. Germline V gives CDR1 SGHRS, CDR2 YFSETQ. The CDR3 runs 17 residues. The CDR3 nucleotides are TGCGCCAGCAGCTCCGGCCCGACGGGGGGAGGATCCTACGAGCAGTACTTC. This codes for CASSSGPTGGGSYEQYF.

Only a few counts were recorded for this clone. The chain is built from TRBV7-2 and TRBJ2-5; 8 nucleotides line up with TRBD2. Trimming cost V 5 bases and J 0 bases; bases outside gene matches: 2. Germline V CDR1 and CDR2: SGHTA, FQGNSA. The CDR3 length is 14 residues. CDR3 in DNA: TGTGCCAGCAGCCCGGGAGGGTACCAAGAGACCCAGTACTTC. Protein: CASSPGGYQETQYF.

Written as DNA, the CDR3 is TGTGCCAGCAGCGAGGACTTCACAGATACGCAGTATTTT. Translated, it gives CASSEDFTDTQYF. The chain recombines TRBV7-3 with TRBJ2-3, with D perhaps TRBD2 (5 bases). The CDR3 spans 13 residues. Trimming left V 5 bases short and J 2 bases short, with 8 bases between. Germline V gene lookup returns CDR1 SGHTA and CDR2 FQGTGA.

The rearrangement links TRBV7-3 to TRBJ2-1; 8 bases line up with TRBD1. Germline CDR1 SGHTA, CDR2 FQGTGA. The CDR3 is made up of 13 amino acids. V lost 5 bases and J lost 10; bases outside the gene matches: 7. The DNA of the CDR3 is TGTGCCAGCAGCCCGGACAGGGCCCGGGAGCAGTTCTTC. It codes for CASSPDRAREQFF.

This clone was observed a few times. The chain couples TRBV5-4 to TRBJ2-3, with 7 bases aligning to TRBD1. V lost 4 bases and J lost 2; bases outside the gene matches: 7. Germline CDR1 SGHNT, CDR2 YYREEE (reference sequence). This CDR3 is built from 15 residues. The CDR3 sequence: CASSGRDRSTDTQYF. The CDR3 nucleotides read TGTGCCAGCAGCGGCCGGGACAGATCCACAGATACGCAGTATTTT.

This clone was counted a few times. V gene TRBV4-1 combines with J gene TRBJ2-1; tentatively, D is TRBD2 (6 bases). Germline CDR1 is MGHRA and CDR2 is YSYEKL. This CDR3 is 17 amino acids long. V dropped 4 bases and J dropped 4 bases, with 20 bases sitting between them. The CDR3 loop reads CASSLRSGRGTYNEQFF. The CDR3 nucleotides read TGCGCCAGCAGCCTGAGATCGGGGCGGGGCACGTACAATGAGCAGTTCTTC.

In this sample, this clone turned up a few times. The chain has TRBV29-1 and TRBJ2-6, with D tentatively TRBD2 (5 bases). This CDR3 spans 16 amino acids. Germline V gene lookup returns CDR1 SQVTM and CDR2 ANQGSEA. Trimming stripped 3 bases from V and 0 bases from J, with 12 bases between. The CDR3 coding sequence is TGCAGCGTTGACGTCAGTGGACTCTCTGGGGCCAACGTCCTGACTTTC. It codes for CSVDVSGLSGANVLTF.

This clone was found a few times. The rearrangement links TRBV29-1 to TRBJ1-1, with D unresolved. Germline assignment: CDR1 SQVTM and CDR2 ANQGSEA. Trimming shortened V by 4 bases and J by 0 bases, and 9 bases separated the two germline ends. This CDR3 contains 13 residues. The DNA for the CDR3 is TGCAGCGTTGGAGGCAGCATGAACACTGAAGCTTTCTTT. Its protein is CSVGGSMNTEAFF.

J is TRBJ2-1 and V is TRBV6-4; 9 bases match TRBD2. The CDR3 is 17 residues long. V dropped 2 bases and J dropped 9; count of bases not matched to a gene: 14. Germline V lookup: CDR1 MRHNA, CDR2 SNTAGT. The CDR3 here is CASSDRPASGVRGEQFF. The CDR3 bases are TGTGCCAGCAGTGACAGGCCCGCTAGCGGGGTACGTGGTGAGCAGTTCTTC.

The chain carries TRBV7-2 and TRBJ2-1; D perhaps matches TRBD2 (5 bases). Deletions cut 5 bases from V and 6 bases from J, with 14 bases between. Germline V CDR1 and CDR2: SGHTA, FQGNSA. The CDR3 spans 14 residues. The CDR3 DNA follows: TGTGCCAGCAGCGGAACCGGGGAACCCAATGAGCAGTTCTTC. It yields the protein CASSGTGEPNEQFF.

This clone has a handful of counts. The V and J genes are TRBV5-1 and TRBJ1-2; TRBD1 aligns across 8 bases. Germline CDR1 is SGHRS and CDR2 is YFSETQ. Trimming removed 5 bases from V and 3 bases from J; junction bases left unmatched: 0. The CDR3 contains 12 residues. The DNA for the CDR3 is TGCGCCAGCAGGGACAGGGACTATGGCTACACCTTC. Translated: CASRDRDYGYTF.

This chain joins TRBV9 and TRBJ2-5, with a weak D call TRBD1 (5 bases). The CDR3 is 17 residues long. V was shortened by 5 bases and J by 0 bases, with 20 bases between the two germline ends. The germline gives CDR1 SGDLS, CDR2 YYNGEE. CDR3 region: CASSGARQFLYQETQYF. For the CDR3, the DNA is TGTGCCAGCAGTGGGGCACGGCAGTTCCTGTACCAAGAGACCCAGTACTTC.

This clone was seen only a few times. V gene TRBV19 combines with J gene TRBJ2-5; D might be TRBD1 (6 bases). The CDR3 runs to 12 residues. CDR1 is LNHDA and CDR2 is SQIVND in the germline V gene (reference sequence). V was clipped by 9 bases and J by 2 bases, with 10 bases between them. The DNA of the CDR3 is TGTGCCAGCGGAGGACAGCAAGAGACCCAGTACTTC. Protein: CASGGQQETQYF.

This chain joins TRBV27 and TRBJ2-3; 7 bases are shared with TRBD1. Germline-derived CDR1 and CDR2 are MNHEY and SMNVEV (reference sequence). The CDR3 is 20 amino acids. V lost 3 bases, J lost 3 bases, and 21 bases stayed unmatched. CDR3 sequence reads: CASSFLLPQRQGWETDTQYF. CDR3 bases: TGTGCCAGCAGTTTCCTCCTCCCCCAACGACAGGGATGGGAGACAGATACGCAGTATTTT.